Sequencing of this T cell receptor beta chain was carried out in a study of beta chain features in type 1 diabetes. Details on this clone: Its antigen remains unidentified.

Deletions cut 9 bases from V and 1 base from J, with 13 bases between. The germline CDR1 and CDR2 sequences are MDHEN and SYDVKM. The CDR3 totals 13 residues. Every bit of the isolated RNA underwent reverse transcription, so sequencing read expressed TCRB transcripts. Using immunoSEQ multiplex PCR, the repertoire was profiled, and TCRdb retains in-frame clones only, with some absent. The sample has approximately 360,000 clones, roughly 12% seen once; the top ten hold approximately 0.01%. Study results and caveats: The question left open here concerned HLA type influencing TCRB rearrangement. More deletions and fewer insertions at VDJ junctions were found in patients with type 1 diabetes. TCRB CDR3s were moderately but significantly shorter in Type 1 diabetes patients in all four CD4+ subsets.

The receptor's source is a woman aged 18-29 years with type 1 diabetes. This chain joins TRBV28 and TRBJ2-7; maybe TRBD2 (6 bases). Sequenced input: naive CD4+ T cells from blood. The CDR3 nucleotides are TGTGCCAGTACGGGGGTCCCTTCCTACGAGCAGTACTTC. Translated, it gives CASTGVPSYEQYF.